One and the same sample provided the 7 T cell receptor beta chains below, sequenced in a study of blood T cell repertoires in COVID-19 (dated by TCRdb to 2020 to 2022). Library creation used the immunoSEQ multiplex PCR assay. TCRdb retrieved this table from immuneACCESS and kept in-frame rearrangements only. Not all clones are present; in checked studies, unresolved V genes account for under half, and no reason is known for the remainder. The sample yields a few hundred thousand clones; 85% to 90% were counted once. Of the sample, roughly 4% is held by the ten largest clones. The sequencing sample was made of PBMCs or T cells enriched from blood (not recorded which). All receptors come from a young man who had recovered from COVID-19.

The chain combines TRBV9 with TRBJ1-2; D gene ambiguous. From germline, CDR1 is SGDLS and CDR2 YYNGEE. V lost 4 bases to trimming and J lost 6 bases, with 13 bases between them. This CDR3 has 13 residues. CDR3 nucleotides: TGTGCCAGCAGCCCCCGAAGAGAGAATGGCTACACCTTC. It translates to CASSPRRENGYTF.

The chain is built from TRBV20-1 and TRBJ1-4; unclear D gene. Germline assignment: CDR1 DFQATT and CDR2 SNEGSKA (reference sequence). The CDR3 totals 16 residues. Trimming stripped 3 bases from V and 8 bases from J, with 22 bases between. CDR3 coding DNA: TGCAGTGCTAGTGAGCTAGTTTTGGCTATCTCCGAAAAACTGTTTTTT. Translation: CSASELVLAISEKLFF.

The genes are TRBV7-8 and TRBJ2-5; perhaps TRBD1 as D (7 bases). The CDR3 has 16 residues. Germline V CDR1 and CDR2: SGHVS, FQNEAQ. The V end lost 1 base, the J end lost 5 bases, and 17 bases lay between the germline ends. CDR3 protein: CASSLVGGGGWETQYF. The CDR3 nucleotides are TGTGCCAGCAGCTTAGTTGGAGGGGGCGGATGGGAGACCCAGTACTTC.

Notes on this clone: This sample also contains other DNA sequences that code for the same CDR3. This chain joins TRBV9 and TRBJ1-1; perhaps TRBD1 as D (5 bases). The CDR3 is made up of 13 amino acids. Trimming pared 2 bases from V and 1 base from J, leaving 6 bases between. Per the germline V gene, CDR1 is SGDLS and CDR2 is YYNGEE. The CDR3 DNA is TGTGCCAGCAGCGTTCAGGGGAACACTGAAGCTTTCTTT. Protein product: CASSVQGNTEAFF.

The chain is built from TRBV28 and TRBJ1-1, with a possible D match to TRBD1 (5 bases). There are 13 residues in the CDR3. CDR1 is MDHEN and CDR2 is SYDVKM in the germline V gene. Trimming removed 2 bases from V and 8 bases from J, with 12 bases in between. The CDR3 here is CASSLKTVLEAFF. CDR3 nucleotides: TGTGCCAGCAGTTTAAAGACAGTTTTAGAAGCTTTCTTT. Complete variable domain (other parts from reference TRBV28 and TRBJ1-1): DVKVTQSSRYLVKRTGEKVFLECVQDMDHENMFWYRQDPGLGLRLIYFSYDVKMKEKGDIPEGYSVSREKKERFSLILESASTNQTSMYLCASSLKTVLEAFFGQGTRLTVV.

The chain recombines TRBV9 with TRBJ1-5, with 7 bases lining up with TRBD1. This CDR3 is built from 14 residues. CDR1 SGDLS and CDR2 YYNGEE come from the germline V gene. The V and J ends lost 2 bases and 3 bases, in that order; junction bases with no gene match: 2. CDR3 DNA: TGTGCCAGCAGCGTGGGACAGACCAATCAGCCCCAGCATTTT. Translation gives CASSVGQTNQPQHF.

This chain links TRBV10-3 with TRBJ1-1; D unresolved. The CDR3 extends over 13 amino acids. V lost 6 bases and J lost 8, with 16 bases in between. Per the germline V gene, CDR1 is ENHRY and CDR2 is SYGVKD. Here the CDR3 reads CAISPGYGGEAFF. The CDR3 bases are TGTGCCATCAGCCCCGGGTACGGAGGAGAAGCTTTCTTT.